This T cell receptor (beta chain) was captured in a study of T cells in Graves' hyperthyroidism and ophthalmopathy. This clonotype was counted at least ten times. The antigen remains undetermined. Overall study results and limits: A 13 V-J signature model discriminated ophthalmopathy versus stable hyperthyroidism.

Fresh peripheral blood, roughly 10 ml, was the source of the PBMCs. Amplification of TCR beta CDR3 regions was performed using RNA transcripts as template. Using the HTBI primer set, a first-round RT-PCR was run on the TCR CDR3. TCRdb re-analysed the multiplex PCR reads in MiXCR, keeping a single row per CDR3 protein. This table has 300,000 to 450,000 distinct CDR3 sequences, around 14% appearing once. The V gene lost 5 bases and the J gene lost 7 bases, with 9 bases spanning the gap. The CDR3 covers 12 residues. Germline-derived CDR1 and CDR2 are SEHNR and FQNEAQ (reference sequence). V and J are TRBV7-9 and TRBJ2-1; D is uncertain. The sequence was obtained from a woman aged 55-70 years with Graves' hyperthyroidism. The sequencing input was blood. CDR3 DNA sequence: TGTGCCAGCAGCCGAGACTGGAATGAGCAGTTCTTC. Translated, it gives CASSRDWNEQFF.